This TCR beta chain derives from a study of identical twins. Whole-study results and caveats: Models underestimated out-of-frame TCR alpha sharing in monozygotic twins. Its conclusions, products of cross-sectional statistical analysis, did not come from following the same donors.

TCRdb re-derived calls from the 5' RACE reads in MiXCR, one entry per CDR3 protein. Of 500,000 to 700,000 distinct CDR3 sequences in the sample, just over 7% were seen once. Germline V gene sequence: CDR1 SGHKS, CDR2 YYEKEE (reference sequence). J was trimmed by 6 bases and V by 2 bases; bases with no gene match: 4. The CDR3 spans 14 residues. With respect to this clonotype: Its antigen remains unidentified.

The sample was also reused in another study, on yellow fever vaccine responses in identical twins.

The origin of this receptor is a woman under 30 in good health. Material: PBMCs. The chain is built from TRBV5-5 and TRBJ1-4; 7 bases align to TRBD1. The CDR3 loop is CASSFRGAYEKLFF. The CDR3 coding sequence is TGTGCCAGCAGCTTCAGGGGGGCATATGAAAAACTGTTTTTT.